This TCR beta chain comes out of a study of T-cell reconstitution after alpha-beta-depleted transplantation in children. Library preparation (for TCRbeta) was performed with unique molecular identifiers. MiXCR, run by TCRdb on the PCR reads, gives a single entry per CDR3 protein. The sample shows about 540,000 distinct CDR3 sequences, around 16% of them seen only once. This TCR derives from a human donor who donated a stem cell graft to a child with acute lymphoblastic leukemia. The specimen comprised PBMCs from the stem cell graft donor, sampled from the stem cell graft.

In DNA form, the CDR3 reads TGTGCCAGCAGCTTAACAACCATATATTTT. Translated: CASSLTTIYF. This chain links TRBV7-2 with TRBJ1-3; unclear D gene. Germline V CDR1 and CDR2: SGHTA, FQGNSA. The V and J ends lost 2 bases and 10 bases respectively, with 3 bases between them. The CDR3 sequence is 10 residues long.